The 32 T cell receptor beta chains in this list originate from one sample, sequenced in a study of blood T cell repertoires in COVID-19. The protocol was immunoSEQ multiplex PCR, while the TCRdb copy is restricted to in-frame clones and leaves out a portion. This repertoire shows just under 20,000 clones, roughly 90% found once; its top ten account for roughly 10%. Sequenced: peripheral blood. The origin of the receptors is a human donor in a cohort sampled during active COVID-19.

V usage is TRBV14 and J usage is TRBJ2-3, with D possibly being TRBD2 (5 bases). The CDR3 has 16 amino acids. The germline gives CDR1 SGHDN, CDR2 FVKESK. Trimming cost V 1 base and J 2 bases, with 13 bases left between them. The CDR3, as DNA: TGTGCCAGCAGCCAAGCCCTAGCCGGGTTCACAGATACGCAGTATTTT. Translated, it gives CASSQALAGFTDTQYF.

V and J are TRBV9 and TRBJ2-2; D is ambiguous. The germline V gene encodes CDR1 SGDLS and CDR2 YYNGEE. V was pared by 0 bases and J by 1 base, with 10 bases between. This CDR3 region has 16 residues. In DNA form, the CDR3 reads TGTGCCAGCAGCGTAGACTACCGCGGGAACACCGGGGAGCTGTTTTTT. It translates to CASSVDYRGNTGELFF.

The chain combines TRBV5-4 with TRBJ1-2; 9 bases line up with TRBD1. This CDR3 contains 15 residues. Germline-derived CDR1 and CDR2 are SGHNT and YYREEE (reference sequence). V lost 3 bases to trimming and J lost 5 bases; unmatched junction nucleotides: 8. CDR3 nucleotide sequence: TGTGCCAGCAGCTCACGGACAGGGGAGGGTTATGGCTACACCTTC. Translating it yields CASSSRTGEGYGYTF.

The chain is built from TRBV7-9 and TRBJ2-3, with D tentatively TRBD1 (8 bases). The CDR3 consists of 17 residues. Trimming removed 5 bases at V and 0 bases at J, with 18 bases between. CDR1 is SEHNR and CDR2 is FQNEAQ in the germline V gene (reference sequence). The CDR3 DNA sequence: TGTGCCAGCAGCCCCTACGGGGGGACAGGAAGCACAGATACGCAGTATTTT. It translates to CASSPYGGTGSTDTQYF. Looking up the rest from reference TRBV7-9 and TRBJ2-3 gives the full variable domain: DTGVSQNPRHKITKRGQNVTFRCDPISEHNRLYWYRQTLGQGPEFLTYFQNEAQLEKSRLLSDRFSAERPKGSFSTLEIQRTEQGDSAMYLCASSPYGGTGSTDTQYFGPGTRLTVL.

The chain joins TRBV2 to TRBJ2-1, with D possibly TRBD2 on 5 matching bases. Between the trimmed V and J ends, which lost 2 bases and 2 bases, there was a span of 13 bases. The CDR3 has 16 residues. The germline gives CDR1 SNHLY, CDR2 FYNNEI. The CDR3, as DNA: TGTGCCAGCAGTGAACGTCGGACTCTTACCTACAATGAGCAGTTCTTC. Protein product: CASSERRTLTYNEQFF.

This chain connects TRBV29-1 to TRBJ2-3; weak D call: TRBD2 (7 bases). This CDR3 contains 15 residues. Trimming took 8 bases from V and 2 from J, leaving 20 bases between them. Germline V gene lookup returns CDR1 SQVTM and CDR2 ANQGSEA. The CDR3 DNA reads TGCAGCCTCAATAAGGGGGACTACAACACAGATACGCAGTATTTT. Translated, it gives CSLNKGDYNTDTQYF.

This clone was counted only a few times. V usage is TRBV7-9 and J usage is TRBJ1-3; D might be TRBD1 (5 bases). The CDR3 runs to 16 residues. From germline, CDR1 is SEHNR and CDR2 FQNEAQ (reference sequence). Trimming took 4 bases from V and 0 from J, leaving 13 bases between them. CDR3 sequence reads: CASSSGVQASGNTIYF. CDR3 nucleotide sequence: TGTGCCAGCAGCTCAGGAGTACAGGCCTCTGGAAACACCATATATTTT.

This chain connects TRBV2 to TRBJ1-5, with D maybe TRBD1 (5 bases). V lost 0 bases to trimming and J lost 2 bases, with 11 bases between them. CDR3 length equals 16 residues. CDR1 and CDR2 from the germline V gene are SNHLY and FYNNEI. The CDR3 region is CASSEAGGNGNQPQHF. In DNA, the CDR3 is TGTGCCAGCAGTGAAGCGGGGGGGAACGGCAATCAGCCCCAGCATTTT.

The chain employs TRBV10-2 and TRBJ2-7; the D is unclear. Germline CDR1 is WSHSY and CDR2 is SAAADI. The CDR3 length is 14 residues. V was pared by 2 bases and J by 3 bases, with 11 bases between. CDR3 amino acids: CASSEGEENYEQYF. The CDR3 coding sequence is TGCGCCAGCAGTGAGGGCGAGGAGAACTACGAGCAGTACTTC.

The chain is built from TRBV30 and TRBJ1-2; D is unclear. Germline V gives CDR1 GTSNPN, CDR2 SVGIG (reference sequence). The CDR3 has 14 residues. Deletions cut 0 bases from V and 6 bases from J, with 14 bases between. This CDR3 is CAWSVAGLLNGYTF. In DNA, the CDR3 is TGTGCCTGGAGTGTAGCAGGATTGTTGAATGGCTACACCTTC.

This clone has just a few counts. The chain couples TRBV5-1 to TRBJ2-5; D is perhaps TRBD2 (7 bases). V was shortened by 5 bases and J by 9 bases, with 20 bases between the two germline ends. This CDR3 has 14 residues. Looked up from germline, CDR1 is SGHRS and CDR2 is YFSETQ. CDR3 DNA: TGCGCCAGCAGGCCGGGACGCATAGGGGGGGCCCAGTACTTC. Translating it yields CASRPGRIGGAQYF.

The chain joins TRBV5-5 to TRBJ1-1, with TRBD1 as a possible D gene (5 bases). The CDR3 contains 17 residues. V was pared by 2 bases and J by 4 bases, with 21 bases between. CDR1 is SGHKS and CDR2 is YYEKEE in the germline V gene (reference sequence). The CDR3 here is CASSLRGRAPAGTEAFF. In nucleotides, the CDR3 is TGTGCCAGCAGCTTAAGGGGTAGGGCCCCCGCAGGCACTGAAGCTTTCTTT.

V and J are TRBV18 and TRBJ1-2; 7 bases are shared with TRBD1. CDR1 is KGHSH and CDR2 is LQKENI in the germline V gene. CDR3 length: 14 residues. V gave up 2 bases and J gave up 7 bases; unmatched junction bases: 7. The CDR3 is CASSPGLGDSGYTF. The CDR3 coding sequence is TGTGCCAGCTCACCAGGGTTGGGGGACAGTGGCTACACCTTC.

The chain recombines TRBV4-1 with TRBJ1-3; 8 nucleotides match TRBD1. The CDR3 length is 19 residues. CDR1 is MGHRA, CDR2 YSYEKL, per germline. The junction had 14 bases not matched to a gene; V was cut back by 1 base and J by 3 bases. The DNA of the CDR3 is TGCGCCAGCAGCCAAGGAATAGTTCTGGCAGGGGGCGGTGGAAACACCATATATTTT. As protein: CASSQGIVLAGGGGNTIYF.

This clone appeared a single time. The chain is built from TRBV5-1 and TRBJ2-2; 8 bases are a match to TRBD1. V lost 2 bases and J lost 2; bases outside the gene matches: 2. This CDR3 contains 15 residues. The germline V gene has CDR1 SGHRS and CDR2 YFSETQ. CDR3 loop: CASSFDRGNTGELFF. DNA of the CDR3: TGCGCCAGCAGCTTCGACAGGGGTAACACCGGGGAGCTGTTTTTT.

The J gene is TRBJ2-3, the V gene TRBV24-1; no reliable D call. The V end lost 8 bases, the J end lost 2 bases, and 10 bases lay between the germline ends. The CDR3 consists of 13 residues. CDR1 and CDR2 (germline): KGHDR, SFDVKD. CDR3 sequence reads: CATNRYNTDTQYF. CDR3 nucleotides: TGTGCCACCAACAGATACAACACAGATACGCAGTATTTT.

The table lists this clone with a count of one. The J gene is TRBJ2-1, the V gene TRBV18, with D possibly TRBD1 on 6 matching bases. The CDR3 is 15 residues long. Germline loops: CDR1 KGHSH, CDR2 LQKENI. V dropped 3 bases and J dropped 0 bases, with 9 bases sitting between them. CDR3 sequence: CASSPGQSSYNEQFF. CDR3 DNA sequence: TGTGCCAGCTCACCCGGACAGAGCTCCTACAATGAGCAGTTCTTC. Using reference TRBV18 and TRBJ2-1 for the parts outside the CDR3, the full variable domain is NAGVMQNPRHLVRRRGQEARLRCSPMKGHSHVYWYRQLPEEGLKFMVYLQKENIIDESGMPKERFSAEFPKEGPSILRIQQVVRGDSAAYFCASSPGQSSYNEQFFGPGTRLTVL.

The V call is TRBV4-1, the J call TRBJ2-2; a weak D match, TRBD2 (7 bases). V gave up 0 bases and J gave up 4 bases, with 15 bases separating them. In germline, CDR1 is MGHRA, CDR2 YSYEKL. This CDR3 has 17 amino acids. CDR3 region: CASSQDPGGAATGELFF. The CDR3 coding sequence is TGCGCCAGCAGCCAAGATCCTGGGGGGGCCGCCACCGGGGAGCTGTTTTTT.

This sequence joins TRBV7-8 and TRBJ1-2, with TRBD1 as a possible D gene (5 bases). Trimming removed 0 bases from V and 4 bases from J, with 9 bases in between. In germline, CDR1 is SGHVS, CDR2 FQNEAQ. The CDR3 has 14 amino acids. The CDR3 sequence is CASSLAIDSYGYTF. In nucleotides, the CDR3 is TGTGCCAGCAGCTTAGCCATAGACAGCTATGGCTACACCTTC.

The rearrangement uses TRBV29-1 and TRBJ2-2; possible D gene TRBD1, 6 bases. Germline V gene lookup returns CDR1 SQVTM and CDR2 ANQGSEA. The V end was cut by 3 bases, the J end by 6 bases, with 8 bases between. The CDR3 runs to 12 residues. The CDR3 here is CSVDTGSGELFF. CDR3 in DNA: TGCAGCGTTGATACAGGGTCCGGGGAGCTGTTTTTT.

The chain couples TRBV18 to TRBJ1-1; D call uncertain. Germline CDR1 reads KGHSH; CDR2 reads LQKENI. Trimming left V 2 bases short and J 5 bases short, with 15 bases between. This CDR3 spans 15 amino acids. The CDR3 DNA sequence: TGTGCCAGCTCACCAGACTCCGGCTTGCGGACTGAAGCTTTCTTT. Translated, it gives CASSPDSGLRTEAFF.

CDR3 sequence reads: CAISEDRSNEKLFF. CDR3 bases: TGTGCCATCAGTGAGGACAGGAGTAATGAAAAACTGTTTTTT. The chain combines TRBV10-3 with TRBJ1-4; maybe TRBD1 (6 bases). Trimming removed 2 bases from V and 4 bases from J, with 8 bases in between. Germline loops: CDR1 ENHRY, CDR2 SYGVKD. The CDR3 runs to 14 residues.

V gene TRBV5-1 combines with J gene TRBJ2-1, with 8 positions matching TRBD2. This CDR3 region has 16 residues. V trimming: 4 bases; J trimming: 2 bases; junction bases outside the gene matches: 8. From germline, CDR1 is SGHRS and CDR2 YFSETQ. CDR3 bases: TGCGCCAGCAGCGTAATAGCGGGGACCACCTACAATGAGCAGTTCTTC. It codes for CASSVIAGTTYNEQFF.

V usage is TRBV6-5 and J usage is TRBJ2-3; D uncertain. Germline V gene sequence: CDR1 MNHEY, CDR2 SVGAGI. V was pared by 2 bases and J by 3 bases, with 12 bases between. The CDR3 contains 15 residues. Here the CDR3 reads CASSYLETGTDTQYF. The CDR3 DNA reads as TGTGCCAGCAGTTACCTAGAGACTGGAACAGATACGCAGTATTTT.

The genes are TRBV18 and TRBJ1-2; D is undetermined. The V and J ends lost 2 bases and 6 bases respectively, with 13 bases between them. There are 14 residues in the CDR3. CDR1 is KGHSH and CDR2 is LQKENI in the germline V gene. The CDR3 region is CASSPANSFNGYTF. CDR3 nucleotides: TGTGCCAGCTCACCAGCTAATAGCTTTAATGGCTACACCTTC.

The CDR3 sequence: CASSHTTGTGSYTF. Here the CDR3 DNA reads TGTGCCAGCAGCCATACTACCGGGACAGGGAGCTACACCTTC. V gene TRBV3-1 (or the pseudogene TRBV3-2) combines with J gene TRBJ1-2; 9 bases are shared with TRBD1. Germline lookup yields CDR1 LGHDT and CDR2 YNNKEL (reference sequence). V lost 3 bases and J lost 9; bases outside the gene matches: 8. The CDR3 extends over 14 amino acids.

The rearrangement joins TRBV5-1 to TRBJ2-5; 8 nucleotides match TRBD1. The V gene end was trimmed by 3 bases and the J gene end by 4 bases; junction bases not matched to a gene: 2. CDR1 and CDR2 (germline): SGHRS, YFSETQ. There are 13 residues in the CDR3. The CDR3 DNA reads as TGCGCCAGCAGCTCCAGGGGGCGAGAGACCCAGTACTTC. This gives the protein CASSSRGRETQYF.

For the CDR3, the DNA is TGTGCCAGCACCCCAACGGCAGGGCCTAACTATGGCTACACCTTC. Its translation: CASTPTAGPNYGYTF. J is TRBJ1-2 and V is TRBV5-4; TRBD1 is a possible D gene (5 bases). This CDR3 spans 15 amino acids. Germline lookup yields CDR1 SGHNT and CDR2 YYREEE (reference sequence). Trimming took 6 bases from V and 0 from J, leaving 15 bases between them.

The J gene is TRBJ2-1, the V gene TRBV6-5, with D unresolved. CDR1 and CDR2 (germline): MNHEY, SVGAGI. The CDR3 loop spans 12 amino acids. V shed 2 bases and J shed 9 bases, with 8 bases lying between them. The chain's CDR3 is CASSYASAEQFF. The CDR3 DNA sequence: TGTGCCAGCAGTTACGCCAGCGCTGAGCAGTTCTTC.

The chain recombines TRBV7-9 with TRBJ2-3; possibly TRBD1 for D (5 bases). V shed 1 base and J shed 0 bases, with 14 bases lying between them. In germline, CDR1 is SEHNR, CDR2 FQNEAQ (reference sequence). This CDR3 has 17 residues. The CDR3 spells CASSLVSGWWSTDTQYF. The CDR3 DNA sequence: TGTGCCAGCAGCTTAGTGTCAGGGTGGTGGAGCACAGATACGCAGTATTTT. The variable domain in full, with the rest retrieved from reference TRBV7-9 and TRBJ2-3, is DTGVSQNPRHKITKRGQNVTFRCDPISEHNRLYWYRQTLGQGPEFLTYFQNEAQLEKSRLLSDRFSAERPKGSFSTLEIQRTEQGDSAMYLCASSLVSGWWSTDTQYFGPGTRLTVL.

The chain carries TRBV10-2 and TRBJ2-5; weak D call: TRBD1 (6 bases). The V gene's germline CDR1 is WSHSY and CDR2 SAAADI. V shed 2 bases and J shed 1 base, with 14 bases lying between them. The CDR3 is made up of 16 amino acids. The CDR3 DNA follows: TGCGCCAGCAGTGAGCCCCGGACAGTCCTCCAAGAGACCCAGTACTTC. It encodes CASSEPRTVLQETQYF.

V usage is TRBV5-4 and J usage is TRBJ2-3; TRBD1 is a possible D gene (6 bases). The CDR3 sequence is 16 residues long. Trimming shortened V by 5 bases and J by 0 bases, and 16 bases separated the two germline ends. CDR1 is SGHNT and CDR2 is YYREEE in the germline V gene (reference sequence). CDR3 in DNA: TGTGCCAGCAGGGGACCGGGACAAATCAGCACAGATACGCAGTATTTT. Protein product: CASRGPGQISTDTQYF.